Listed below are T cell receptor beta chains from one sample, sequenced in a study of response to subunit inactivated influenza vaccine. TCRdb reprocessed the RT-PCR reads with MiXCR, giving one entry per CDR3 protein. The sample has a few hundred thousand distinct CDR3 sequences, 14% seen once. This specimen was PBMCs from blood, taken 11 to 12 days after vaccination. The receptors derive from a man aged 50 to 60 who received an inactivated influenza vaccine. Each CDR3 is given with its conserved first and last residue. D genes are given only for firm matches. Only some rows state a clone size, as once, few, many or a class for expanded clones.

clone_size: few
j_call: TRBJ2-5
d_call: NA
v_call: TRBV6-2/TRBV6-3
cdr3_nt: TGTGCCAGCAGTTACTTATCGGCAGAGGGGGAGACCCAGTACTTC
cdr3_aa: CASSYLSAEGETQYF

clone_size: few
j_call: TRBJ2-7
d_call: NA
v_call: TRBV6-1
cdr3_nt: TGTGCCAGCACCCCTCTCCTCGGGCAGCCGAGCTCCTACGAGCAGTACTTC
cdr3_aa: CASTPLLGQPSSYEQYF

clone_size: NA
j_call: TRBJ2-5
d_call: TRBD2
v_call: TRBV20-1
cdr3_nt: TGCAGTGCTAGAGATATAACTAGCGGGATGCCGACCCAGTACTTC
cdr3_aa: CSARDITSGMPTQYF

clone_size: few
j_call: TRBJ1-1
d_call: NA
v_call: TRBV4-3
cdr3_nt: TGCGCCAGCAGCCAAGCCTTGGGCGTAATGAACACTGAAGCTTTCTTT
cdr3_aa: CASSQALGVMNTEAFF

clone_size: few
j_call: TRBJ1-2
d_call: TRBD1
v_call: TRBV12-3/TRBV12-4
cdr3_nt: TGTGCCAGCAGAAGCACCGGGACAGAGTATGGCTACACCTTC
cdr3_aa: CASRSTGTEYGYTF

clone_size: many
j_call: TRBJ2-3
d_call: TRBD1
v_call: TRBV29-1
cdr3_nt: TGCAGCGCGACAGGGGCACGGTTGAGCACAGATACGCAGTATTTT
cdr3_aa: CSATGARLSTDTQYF

clone_size: NA
j_call: TRBJ2-5
d_call: NA
v_call: TRBV10-3
cdr3_nt: TGTGCCATCAGTGAGTCAATAGGGGACACCCAGTACTTC
cdr3_aa: CAISESIGDTQYF

clone_size: few
j_call: TRBJ2-2
d_call: NA
v_call: TRBV20-1
cdr3_nt: TGCAGTGCCCAGGGGACTCGGTCGAACACCGGGGAGCTGTTTTTT
cdr3_aa: CSAQGTRSNTGELFF

clone_size: NA
j_call: TRBJ2-2
d_call: TRBD2
v_call: TRBV7-6
cdr3_nt: TGTGCCAGCAGCGTCGAACTAGCGGGGTACACCGGGGAGCTGTTTTTT
cdr3_aa: CASSVELAGYTGELFF

clone_size: NA
j_call: TRBJ2-1
d_call: TRBD2
v_call: TRBV7-7
cdr3_nt: TGTGCCAGCAGCTCGGGACTAGCGGAGTACAATGAGCAGTTCTTC
cdr3_aa: CASSSGLAEYNEQFF

clone_size: few
j_call: TRBJ2-3
d_call: TRBD2
v_call: TRBV15
cdr3_nt: TGTGCCACCAGCAGAACCCCGGGACTAGCTCAGGCAGATACGCAGTATTTT
cdr3_aa: CATSRTPGLAQADTQYF

clone_size: NA
j_call: TRBJ1-6
d_call: TRBD1
v_call: TRBV2
cdr3_nt: TGTGCCAGCAGTGAAAGAGGGACAGATATTAATTCACCCCTCCACTTT
cdr3_aa: CASSERGTDINSPLHF

clone_size: few
j_call: TRBJ1-1
d_call: NA
v_call: TRBV20-1
cdr3_nt: TGCAGTGTGTCGGAAAGGGGCACTGAAGCTTTCTTT
cdr3_aa: CSVSERGTEAFF

clone_size: NA
j_call: TRBJ1-3
d_call: NA
v_call: TRBV10-3
cdr3_nt: TGTGCCATCCGAAGGGACCGCCAATCTGGAAACACCATATATTTT
cdr3_aa: CAIRRDRQSGNTIYF

clone_size: many
j_call: TRBJ2-7
d_call: NA
v_call: TRBV10-3
cdr3_nt: TGTGCCATCAGTGAGTCGGGGCCGGGGGTGTACGAGCAGTACTTC
cdr3_aa: CAISESGPGVYEQYF

clone_size: few
j_call: TRBJ1-5
d_call: NA
v_call: TRBV20-1
cdr3_nt: TGCAGTGCCCTAGGCGGCGGTCAGCCCCAGCATTTT
cdr3_aa: CSALGGGQPQHF

clone_size: few
j_call: TRBJ2-7
d_call: TRBD2
v_call: TRBV18
cdr3_nt: TGTGCCAGCTCACCCCCTCAGGGACTAGTCGGCGAGCAGTACTTC
cdr3_aa: CASSPPQGLVGEQYF

clone_size: many
j_call: TRBJ2-7
d_call: TRBD1
v_call: TRBV5-1
cdr3_nt: TGCGCCAGCAGCCTGGACAGGAATAGCGAGCAGTACTTC
cdr3_aa: CASSLDRNSEQYF

clone_size: few
j_call: TRBJ1-2
d_call: NA
v_call: TRBV10-3
cdr3_nt: TGTGCCATCAGTGAGTTAACAGAAGTAGGCTACACCTTC
cdr3_aa: CAISELTEVGYTF

clone_size: NA
j_call: TRBJ2-1
d_call: TRBD2
v_call: TRBV10-3
cdr3_nt: TGTGCCATCAACCCGGGACTAGCGGGAGACGGGGAGCGGAATGAGCAGTTCTTC
cdr3_aa: CAINPGLAGDGERNEQFF

clone_size: NA
j_call: TRBJ2-1
d_call: TRBD2
v_call: TRBV7-8
cdr3_nt: TGTGCCAGCAGCTTAGCCGGGGGGGCGGGGAATGAGCAGTTCTTC
cdr3_aa: CASSLAGGAGNEQFF

clone_size: few
j_call: TRBJ2-3
d_call: NA
v_call: TRBV5-1
cdr3_nt: TGCGCCAGCAGACCTGAAGGCCAGAGCACAGATACGCAGTATTTT
cdr3_aa: CASRPEGQSTDTQYF

clone_size: many
j_call: TRBJ2-1
d_call: TRBD2
v_call: TRBV12-3/TRBV12-4
cdr3_nt: TGTGCCAGCAGTTCCCCGGGGCTAGCGGGGCACTCCTACAATGAGCAGTTCTTC
cdr3_aa: CASSSPGLAGHSYNEQFF

clone_size: few
j_call: TRBJ1-5
d_call: NA
v_call: TRBV4-1
cdr3_nt: TGCGCCAGCAGCCAAGATTACCAGTGGCCCCAGCATTTT
cdr3_aa: CASSQDYQWPQHF

clone_size: NA
j_call: TRBJ1-4
d_call: NA
v_call: TRBV4-2
cdr3_nt: TGTGCCAGCAGCCAAGGAAAGGGTGGGAGTGAAAAACTGTTTTTT
cdr3_aa: CASSQGKGGSEKLFF

clone_size: few
j_call: TRBJ1-5
d_call: NA
v_call: TRBV19
cdr3_nt: TGTGCCAGTAGTATAACCCAGGGCGGAGGCAATCAGCCCCAGCATTTT
cdr3_aa: CASSITQGGGNQPQHF

clone_size: few
j_call: TRBJ1-1
d_call: NA
v_call: TRBV7-2
cdr3_nt: TGTGCCAGCAGCTTACCCTCAAGACCTGAAGCTTTCTTT
cdr3_aa: CASSLPSRPEAFF

clone_size: few
j_call: TRBJ2-1
d_call: NA
v_call: TRBV20-1
cdr3_nt: TGCAGTGCTAGAGACAGCCCGGGGGATGAGCAGTTCTTC
cdr3_aa: CSARDSPGDEQFF

clone_size: few
j_call: TRBJ2-5
d_call: NA
v_call: TRBV20-1
cdr3_nt: TGCAGTGCTAGAGATTCCCGGACCCAAGAGACCCAGTACTTC
cdr3_aa: CSARDSRTQETQYF

clone_size: many
j_call: TRBJ1-5
d_call: TRBD1
v_call: TRBV6-1
cdr3_nt: TGTGCCAGCGCACGGCTGGGACAGGGCCACAATCAGCCCCAGCATTTT
cdr3_aa: CASARLGQGHNQPQHF

clone_size: few
j_call: TRBJ2-3
d_call: NA
v_call: TRBV7-2
cdr3_nt: TGTGCCAGCAGCTTAGCGCCTGGTGTGGATACGCAGTATTTT
cdr3_aa: CASSLAPGVDTQYF